This TCR beta chain was sequenced for a study of human T cells and chemical hapten exposure. Notes on the study in general: The formation of large CDR3 similarity clusters by expanded TCRs significantly exceeded that of controls.

This clonotype was observed many times. What it binds is unknown. Looked up from germline, CDR1 is LGHDT and CDR2 is YNNKEL (reference sequence). The V end lost 1 base, the J end lost 4 bases, and 16 bases lay between the germline ends. This CDR3 spans 16 amino acids. The time point was: patch test 1, 2 weeks after DPC sensitization. This sample's treatment: therapeutic diphenylcyclopropenone sensitization with weekly scalp DPC. Individual cDNA molecules each carried unique molecular identifiers attached by the library. TCRdb processed the RACE reads anew with MiXCR; each CDR3 protein has one entry. This table has roughly 380,000 distinct CDR3 sequences, about 4.4% appearing once.

The source is a woman between 50 and 59 years old with alopecia areata. Some clones in this sample may be carry-over from other donors' samples. The material was whole blood, obtained in connection with sensitization to the hapten diphenylcyclopropenone (DPC). The V call is TRBV3-1, the J call TRBJ1-1; tentatively, D is TRBD1 (5 bases). This CDR3 is CASSQVGPRRSTEAFF. The CDR3 DNA reads TGTGCCAGCAGCCAAGTGGGACCCCGGAGGAGCACTGAAGCTTTCTTT.